This T cell receptor (beta chain) derives from a study of blood T cell repertoires in COVID-19. Overall study context: Acute and convalescent COVID-19 samples came from the United States, Italy and Spain. From T cells, B-cell-depleted T cells, or PBMCs came the material, which was cDNA or gDNA.

Seattle patient enrollment occurred during active infection, with longitudinal follow-up thereafter. Germline CDR1 MDHEN, CDR2 SYDVKM. V shed 8 bases and J shed 7 bases, with 23 bases lying between them. CDR3 size: 16 residues. As processed by the authors: Nucleated cell counts were estimated from reference gene primer amplification. The repertoire was sequenced with immunoSEQ multiplex PCR; TCRdb's copy has only in-frame clones and lacks some. V and J calls and clone size are as listed in that table; D and trimming were resolved from the DNA. The sample holds some 250,000 clones, roughly 81% seen once. This clone has a single count.

The chain recombines TRBV28 with TRBJ1-4, with D perhaps matching TRBD1 (6 bases). The sequence was collected from a woman of 80 years or more with COVID-19, enrolled during active disease. The sample was peripheral blood. The DNA of the CDR3 is TGTGCCAGCGGAACAGGGTCGAGGGTACTGGGTGAAAAACTGTTTTTT. The encoded protein is CASGTGSRVLGEKLFF.